This T cell receptor beta chain was retrieved from a study of graft-versus-host responses after intestinal transplantation (dated by TCRdb to the early 2020s). With regard to the full study: The transplants that recipients got were multivisceral, liver-intestinal, or isolated intestinal. Rather than going through the commercial service, samples from three later patients were sequenced in-house on an Illumina MiSeq and processed with MiXCR. Graft-versus-host and host-versus-graft alloreactive T cell clones were tracked in the graft, circulation and bone marrow after intestinal transplantation using bulk TCR-beta CDR3 sequencing. To identify alloreactive clones, pre-transplant mixed lymphocyte reaction products were sequenced and compared with unstimulated pre-transplant donor and recipient T cells. Donor T cell macrochimerism was defined as a peak of at least 4% donor T cells among recipient peripheral blood mononuclear cells. Anti-thymocyte globulin induction was given to all recipients, followed by maintenance tacrolimus and steroids for two to four years. The cohort enrolled some 23 intestinal transplant recipients including one retransplant, and 3 patients lacking pretransplant specimens were excluded. What the work shows at the level of the full study, not this receptor alone: Early after transplant, peak levels of circulating GvH clones were found to be associated with declines in HvG clones. GvH clones were detected in recipient bone marrow, and some appeared earlier in ileal mucosa or blood, consistent with an intestinal mucosal origin. Conclusions were limited by the relatively low number and heterogeneity of intestinal transplant patients. Patients with donor T cell macrochimerism had high GvH to HvG T cell clonal ratios in their allografts.

In the first month after transplant, blood samples were collected up to 4 times, and after that at least monthly when available. From the cysteine up to the phenylalanine, the CDR3 has a length of 14 residues. The CDR3 DNA has 42 bases and is translated from base 1. V is reduced by 4 bases and J by 0 bases, leaving a spacing of 9 bases between them. The germline V gene gives CDR1 as SGHAT and CDR2 as FQNNGV. To note about this clone: Its specific antigen is unknown. There are no base qualities to consult, and no much larger clone falls within one base.

Libraries came from the immunoSEQ multiplex PCR assay. Adaptive Biotechnologies carried out high-throughput TCR-beta CDR3 sequencing of genomic DNA for most patients. From the authors' description of their analysis: TCR sequencing data for roughly 18 patients were retrieved from Adaptive's ImmunoSEQ software; three other patients were processed with MiXCR and VDJtools. CDR3 nucleotide sequences shared between donor and recipient were removed because their origin could not be assigned. To be classed as alloreactive, a clone needed at least 2-fold expansion over unstimulated cells and a minimum CFSE-low frequency of 0.002% (template counts) or 0.001% (read counts). Clones were considered mappable if detected in sequenced pre-transplant spleen, lymph node, or MLR CFSE-low populations of the donor or recipient. Cumulative frequency of alloreactive clones was calculated as a percentage of all sequences weighted by copy number. TCRdb limited this immuneACCESS table to in-frame rearrangements with V and J called. A share of clones is missing; checked studies link under half to unresolved V genes, and the rest is unexplained. V and J calls and clone size come straight from that table; D and trimming were deduced from the DNA. This sample has about 24,000 clones in its table, and approximately 85% of those were observed once. Of the sample, more than 0.9% is held by the ten largest clones.

Here the sequenced sample was PBMCs, taken around 14 months after intestinal transplant. The chain employs TRBV11-2 and TRBJ1-1; the D gene cannot be named for sure. The receptor's source is a human patient who received an intestinal transplant, so some T cells may come from the graft donor. The DNA is TGTGCCAGCAGCTCGGGTTTCATGAACACTGAAGCTTTCTTT. This gives the protein CASSSGFMNTEAFF.